This T cell receptor beta chain comes out of a study of T cells in Graves' hyperthyroidism and ophthalmopathy. RNA transcripts yielded amplified TCR beta CDR3 regions. The study used the HTBI primer set for a first-round RT-PCR of the TCR CDR3. TCRdb reprocessed the multiplex PCR reads with MiXCR, giving one entry per CDR3 protein. The data hold approximately 400,000 distinct CDR3 sequences, with approximately 14% observed a single time. V was trimmed by 0 bases and J by 4 bases, leaving 10 bases between them. The CDR3 covers 13 residues. CDR1 is DFQATT, CDR2 SNEGSKA, per germline (reference sequence). This clonotype showed up many times.

Input material: blood. The chain recombines TRBV20-1 with TRBJ2-7; D may be TRBD2 (5 bases). The TCR was taken from a woman between 18 and 29 years old with Graves' hyperthyroidism that later progressed to Graves' ophthalmopathy. CDR3 sequence (DNA): TGCAGTGCTAGAGAGGTAGGACTTTACGAGCAGTACTTC. Encoded protein: CSAREVGLYEQYF.